A selection of T cell receptor beta chains follows, all from one sample in a study of T cell repertoires in cytomegalovirus infection. One entry per CDR3 protein, called by TCRdb with MiXCR from the reads. The sample consists of 560,000 or so distinct CDR3 sequences, 16% of them appearing once. Sequencing was done on a sample of CD8+ T cells from PBMCs. Receptors originate from a human donor in good health (CMV status not recorded). Some clones in this sample may be carry-over from other donors' samples. Both conserved end residues are part of each CDR3. D genes are given only for firm matches. The size entry is marked missing in some rows and otherwise reads once, few, many or a size class.

.	13	few	TRBJ1-2	TRBV25-1	CASSETRLSGYTF	TGTGCCAGCAGTGAAACCCGTTTGAGTGGCTACACCTTC
.	13	.	TRBJ1-5	TRBV10-2	CASAVRTNQPQHF	TGCGCCAGCGCGGTCCGGACAAATCAGCCCCAGCATTTT
TRBD2	18	.	TRBJ2-5	TRBV15	CATRPGAVVAGVGETQYF	TGTGCCACCAGACCTGGTGCCGTAGTAGCGGGAGTGGGGGAGACCCAGTACTTC
.	13	few	TRBJ2-7	TRBV27	CASSDAGFYEQYF	TGTGCCAGCAGTGATGCCGGCTTCTACGAGCAGTACTTC
TRBD2	15	many	TRBJ2-1	TRBV7-2	CASSYPGLVSYEQFF	TGTGCCAGCAGCTACCCGGGACTAGTTTCGTATGAGCAGTTCTTC
.	14	few	TRBJ1-5	TRBV15	CATSREVRDGPQHF	TGTGCCACCAGCAGAGAGGTCAGGGATGGGCCCCAGCATTTT
.	16	many	TRBJ2-3	TRBV14	CASSQVIRLNGDTQYF	TGTGCCAGCAGCCAAGTAATTCGACTCAATGGAGATACGCAGTATTTT
.	16	many	TRBJ2-3	TRBV7-8	CASSPWERSFTDTQYF	TGTGCCAGCAGCCCATGGGAGCGGAGTTTCACAGATACGCAGTATTTT
TRBD1	16	few	TRBJ2-3	TRBV12-3/TRBV12-4	CASSFVPGQDPDTQYF	TGTGCCAGCAGCTTCGTCCCGGGACAGGACCCAGATACGCAGTATTTT
TRBD2	15	.	TRBJ2-2	TRBV20-1	CSARGGLADTGELFF	TGCAGTGCCAGGGGGGGACTAGCGGACACCGGGGAGCTGTTTTTT
.	14	few	TRBJ2-1	TRBV6-6	CASSPETFYNEQFF	TGTGCCAGCAGCCCCGAGACATTCTACAATGAGCAGTTCTTC
TRBD2	13	many	TRBJ2-1	TRBV7-9	CASTRGRVVEQFF	TGTGCCAGCACCCGCGGGAGGGTCGTTGAGCAGTTCTTC
.	18	.	TRBJ1-5	TRBV19	CASSINSRGAGSNQPQHF	TGTGCCAGTAGTATTAACAGTCGGGGGGCAGGGAGCAATCAGCCCCAGCATTTT
.	15	many	TRBJ1-2	TRBV7-9	CASSLGWTDFYGYTF	TGTGCCAGCAGCTTAGGATGGACAGACTTCTATGGCTACACCTTC
TRBD2	15	many	TRBJ2-5	TRBV24-1	CATRPSGGYQETQYF	TGTGCCACCCGTCCTAGCGGGGGTTACCAAGAGACCCAGTACTTC
.	11	many	TRBJ2-3	TRBV29-1	CSVPGSGTQYF	TGCAGCGTCCCCGGAAGCGGTACGCAGTATTTT
TRBD2	19	.	TRBJ2-3	TRBV11-2	CASSLNQGLGGSFTDTQYF	TGTGCCAGCAGCTTAAACCAGGGACTAGGGGGATCATTTACAGATACGCAGTATTTT
TRBD2	13	few	TRBJ2-1	TRBV19	CASALAESNEQFF	TGTGCCAGTGCACTAGCGGAGTCCAATGAGCAGTTCTTC
TRBD1	15	many	TRBJ1-5	TRBV11-2	CASSSQGASNQPQHF	TGTGCCAGCAGCTCACAGGGGGCGAGCAATCAGCCCCAGCATTTT
.	12	.	TRBJ1-4	TRBV5-1	CASSYRDGELFF	TGCGCCAGCAGCTACCGGGACGGAGAACTGTTTTTT
TRBD1	13	few	TRBJ1-2	TRBV9	CASSNGQVRGYTF	TGTGCCAGCAGCAACGGACAGGTGCGAGGCTACACCTTC
.	12	.	TRBJ1-1	TRBV25-1	CASTEGRSEAFF	TGTGCCAGCACCGAAGGGCGGTCTGAAGCTTTCTTT
.	14	.	TRBJ2-1	TRBV6-5	CATRGVAAYNEQFF	TGTGCCACCAGGGGTGTTGCAGCCTACAATGAGCAGTTCTTC
.	14	many	TRBJ1-2	TRBV27	CASTLRLGDYGYTF	TGTGCCAGCACCCTAAGGTTAGGGGACTATGGCTACACCTTC
TRBD1	15	.	TRBJ1-3	TRBV6-5	CASSSTGMGGNTIYF	TGTGCCAGCAGTTCGACAGGGATGGGAGGAAACACCATATATTTT
.	18	.	TRBJ2-6	TRBV11-2	CASSLVGQGLAGANVLTF	TGTGCCAGCAGCTTAGTGGGACAGGGACTAGCGGGGGCCAACGTCCTGACTTTC
TRBD1	14	few	TRBJ2-7	TRBV6-5	CASSYSSGTGEQYF	TGTGCCAGCAGTTACTCGTCAGGGACAGGCGAGCAGTACTTC
.	16	many	TRBJ2-5	TRBV11-2	CASSSPEAGYQETQYF	TGTGCCAGCAGCTCGCCCGAGGCCGGGTACCAAGAGACCCAGTACTTC
.	18	many	TRBJ2-4	TRBV7-3	CASSPTGYSGLAKNIQYF	TGTGCCAGCAGCCCTACGGGATACAGCGGGTTAGCCAAAAACATTCAGTACTTC
TRBD2	13	.	TRBJ2-1	TRBV12-3/TRBV12-4	CASSYRGSNEQFF	TGTGCCAGCAGTTACCGCGGGAGCAATGAGCAGTTCTTC
.	15	many	TRBJ2-3	TRBV6-5	CASSYSRQRLDTQYF	TGTGCCAGCAGTTACTCGAGGCAGAGACTGGATACGCAGTATTTT
TRBD1	13	.	TRBJ2-7	TRBV30	CAWSAGGYDEQYF	TGTGCCTGGAGTGCAGGGGGCTACGACGAGCAGTACTTC
.	15	many	TRBJ1-5	TRBV4-1	CASSQVQAGNQPQHF	TGCGCCAGCAGCCAAGTTCAGGCCGGCAATCAGCCCCAGCATTTT
TRBD2	14	many	TRBJ2-1	TRBV10-3	CATRRSGSYNEQFF	TGTGCCACCCGCCGTAGCGGGAGTTACAATGAGCAGTTCTTC
.	17	many	TRBJ2-1	TRBV11-2	CASSFGDRMGPYNEQFF	TGTGCCAGCAGCTTCGGTGATAGAATGGGACCCTACAATGAGCAGTTCTTC
.	17	many	TRBJ2-1	TRBV11-2	CASSLYRTKGVYNEQFF	TGTGCCAGCAGCTTATATCGGACTAAGGGGGTCTACAATGAGCAGTTCTTC
.	14	many	TRBJ2-5	TRBV7-8	CASSLRDVPGTQYF	TGTGCCAGCAGCCTACGGGACGTCCCCGGGACCCAGTACTTC
TRBD2	14	many	TRBJ2-5	TRBV7-6	CASSLELAEETQYF	TGTGCCAGCAGCTTAGAACTAGCGGAAGAGACCCAGTACTTC
.	15	few	TRBJ2-1	TRBV5-4	CASSWRTLGSNEQFF	TGTGCCAGCAGCTGGAGGACCCTGGGCTCCAATGAGCAGTTCTTC
.	15	.	TRBJ2-7	TRBV15	CATSRAKQGKYEQYF	TGTGCCACCAGCAGAGCAAAACAGGGCAAGTACGAGCAGTACTTC
TRBD2	15	.	TRBJ2-4	TRBV7-9	CASSFGTSGKNIQYF	TGTGCCAGCAGCTTCGGGACTAGCGGTAAAAACATTCAGTACTTC
.	13	many	TRBJ1-5	TRBV7-9	CASSPELNQPQHF	TGTGCCAGCAGCCCAGAGCTCAATCAGCCCCAGCATTTT
TRBD1	16	.	TRBJ2-7	TRBV6-1	CASSEFAGQGSYEQYF	TGTGCCAGCAGTGAATTTGCGGGACAGGGCTCTTACGAGCAGTACTTC